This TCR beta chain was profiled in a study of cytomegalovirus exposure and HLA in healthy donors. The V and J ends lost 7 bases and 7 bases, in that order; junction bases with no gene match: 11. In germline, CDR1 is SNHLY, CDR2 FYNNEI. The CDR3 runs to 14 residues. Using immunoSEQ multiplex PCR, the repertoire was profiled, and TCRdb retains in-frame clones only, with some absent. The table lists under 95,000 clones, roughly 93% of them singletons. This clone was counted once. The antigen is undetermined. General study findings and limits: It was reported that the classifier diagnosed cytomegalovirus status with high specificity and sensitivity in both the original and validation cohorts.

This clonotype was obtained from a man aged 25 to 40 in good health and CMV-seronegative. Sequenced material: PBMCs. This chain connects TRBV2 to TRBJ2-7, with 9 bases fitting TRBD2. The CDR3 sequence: CASIEPGLAGEQYF. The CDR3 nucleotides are TGTGCCAGCATCGAACCGGGGCTAGCGGGAGAGCAGTACTTC.